The rows below give T cell receptor beta chains drawn from one sample of a study of T cells in Graves' hyperthyroidism and ophthalmopathy. MiXCR was run by TCRdb on the multiplex PCR reads, yielding one entry per CDR3 protein. This table has approximately 330,000 distinct CDR3 sequences, around 13% appearing once. The sequenced material came from blood. Every receptor here comes from a woman aged 35 to 49 with Graves' ophthalmopathy. Both conserved end residues are part of each CDR3. The order of the fields is clone size, J gene, V gene, D gene, CDR3 length, CDR3 DNA, CDR3 protein. The D gene is left open where the match is weak. Clone size is shown for a subset of rows, as once, few, many or a class of expanded clone.

size: NA
J: TRBJ2-3
V: TRBV5-1
D: NA
length: 13
DNA: TGCGCCAGCAGCTTGGGGGTGGGAGATACGCAGTATTTT
CDR3: CASSLGVGDTQYF

size: few
J: TRBJ2-7
V: TRBV20-1
D: NA
length: 20
DNA: TGCAGTGCTAGAGATATGGAGGGACAGGATTTACTAGCGCATCCCTACGAGCAGTACTTC
CDR3: CSARDMEGQDLLAHPYEQYF

size: NA
J: TRBJ1-6
V: TRBV5-1
D: NA
length: 13
DNA: TGCGCCAGCGGTTACAGCGAGAATTCACCCCTCCACTTT
CDR3: CASGYSENSPLHF

size: many
J: TRBJ2-7
V: TRBV29-1
D: NA
length: 13
DNA: TGCAGCGTCTTGACTGGGCGTTCCTACGAGCAGTACTTC
CDR3: CSVLTGRSYEQYF

size: NA
J: TRBJ2-1
V: TRBV5-5
D: NA
length: 16
DNA: TGTGCCAGCACCTTGGACGGGACAAGGAACTACAATGAGCAGTTCTTC
CDR3: CASTLDGTRNYNEQFF

size: many
J: TRBJ2-5
V: TRBV28
D: TRBD2
length: 15
DNA: TGTGCCAGCAGTTACCCAGCGGGGACGCAAGAGACCCAGTACTTC
CDR3: CASSYPAGTQETQYF

size: NA
J: TRBJ1-2
V: TRBV27
D: NA
length: 13
DNA: TGTGCCAGCAGTTTTGGGGTTCGCTATGGCTACACCTTC
CDR3: CASSFGVRYGYTF

size: many
J: TRBJ2-7
V: TRBV6-1
D: NA
length: 13
DNA: TGTGCCAGCAGGACAGGGAGGTCGTTCGAGCAGTACTTC
CDR3: CASRTGRSFEQYF

size: many
J: TRBJ2-1
V: TRBV6-1
D: TRBD2
length: 16
DNA: TGTGCCAGCAGCGGACTAGCGGGAGAAGGGTCGAATGAGCAGTTCTTC
CDR3: CASSGLAGEGSNEQFF

size: few
J: TRBJ1-6
V: TRBV3-1
D: NA
length: 13
DNA: TGTGCCAGCAGCCACCAAGCTAATTCACCCCTCCACTTT
CDR3: CASSHQANSPLHF

size: NA
J: TRBJ1-4
V: TRBV6-5
D: NA
length: 16
DNA: TGTGCCAGCAGACCCAACCGACGGATTACTAATGAAAAACTGTTTTTT
CDR3: CASRPNRRITNEKLFF

size: many
J: TRBJ1-5
V: TRBV6-1
D: TRBD1
length: 16
DNA: TGTGCCAGCAGCCTAGGACAGGGTCGGGTCAATCAGCCCCAGCATTTT
CDR3: CASSLGQGRVNQPQHF

size: few
J: TRBJ2-3
V: TRBV6-1
D: NA
length: 16
DNA: TGTGCCAGCAGTGAAGTTGTCAGGATAAGCACAGATACGCAGTATTTT
CDR3: CASSEVVRISTDTQYF

size: few
J: TRBJ1-4
V: TRBV20-1
D: NA
length: 16
DNA: TGCAGTGCTAGAGACCCTTTCGGTGAGACTAATGAAAAACTGTTTTTT
CDR3: CSARDPFGETNEKLFF

size: many
J: TRBJ1-1
V: TRBV9
D: TRBD1
length: 13
DNA: TGTGCCAGCAGCAAGGGGGCGGGCACTGAAGCTTTCTTT
CDR3: CASSKGAGTEAFF

size: many
J: TRBJ1-5
V: TRBV27
D: NA
length: 16
DNA: TGTGCCAGCAGTTTATCGGGCGGCAGGGGCAATCAGCCCCAGCATTTT
CDR3: CASSLSGGRGNQPQHF

size: many
J: TRBJ2-3
V: TRBV10-3
D: NA
length: 14
DNA: TGTGCCATCCGGGGGACGTTGAACACAGATACGCAGTATTTT
CDR3: CAIRGTLNTDTQYF

size: NA
J: TRBJ2-1
V: TRBV7-2
D: NA
length: 15
DNA: TGTGCCAGCAGCTGGGGGGGGGGGGGCCAATATGAGCAGTTCTTC
CDR3: CASSWGGGGQYEQFF

size: few
J: TRBJ2-7
V: TRBV28
D: TRBD1
length: 14
DNA: TGTGCCAGCAGTTTATTACAGGGGGTCCCCGAGCAGTACTTC
CDR3: CASSLLQGVPEQYF

size: many
J: TRBJ1-5
V: TRBV12-3/TRBV12-4
D: NA
length: 13
DNA: TGTGCCAGCAGTTTAGCTGGGAATCAGCCCCAGCATTTT
CDR3: CASSLAGNQPQHF

size: NA
J: TRBJ2-2
V: TRBV7-9
D: NA
length: 14
DNA: TGTGTCAGCAGCTTTCTGACGAACACCGGGGAGCTGTTTTTT
CDR3: CVSSFLTNTGELFF

size: many
J: TRBJ2-1
V: TRBV6-2/TRBV6-3
D: TRBD2
length: 16
DNA: TGTGCCAGCAGACCTAGCGGGAGGGCCCTCTACAATGAGCAGTTCTTC
CDR3: CASRPSGRALYNEQFF

size: few
J: TRBJ1-1
V: TRBV18
D: NA
length: 12
DNA: TGTGCCAGCTGCAGGGGAGAAACTGAAGCTTTCTTT
CDR3: CASCRGETEAFF

size: NA
J: TRBJ2-3
V: TRBV9
D: NA
length: 14
DNA: TGTGCCAGCAGCGTTGAGGGCCCCACAGATACGCAGTATTTT
CDR3: CASSVEGPTDTQYF

size: many
J: TRBJ2-5
V: TRBV20-1
D: NA
length: 15
DNA: TGCAGTGCTAGAGATACCACTAGCCCAGAAGAGACCCAGTACTTC
CDR3: CSARDTTSPEETQYF

size: many
J: TRBJ2-7
V: TRBV12-5
D: TRBD1
length: 15
DNA: TGTGCTAGTGGCTCAGACAGGGGGCCGACCTACGAGCAGTACTTC
CDR3: CASGSDRGPTYEQYF

size: many
J: TRBJ2-5
V: TRBV20-1
D: TRBD2
length: 16
DNA: TGCAGTGCTAGAGTTCAGCGGGGTTGGTACCAAGAGACCCAGTACTTC
CDR3: CSARVQRGWYQETQYF

size: many
J: TRBJ2-7
V: TRBV28
D: TRBD1
length: 13
DNA: TGTGCCAGCGAGGACAGGGGGACCTACGAGCAGTACTTC
CDR3: CASEDRGTYEQYF

size: many
J: TRBJ2-3
V: TRBV7-2
D: NA
length: 15
DNA: TGTGCCAGCAGCTTAAATGGCGGGGGCACAGATACGCAGTATTTT
CDR3: CASSLNGGGTDTQYF

size: many
J: TRBJ2-3
V: TRBV29-1
D: TRBD2
length: 13
DNA: TGCAGCCTTACCGGGGGGGCCACAGATACGCAGTATTTT
CDR3: CSLTGGATDTQYF

size: many
J: TRBJ2-1
V: TRBV3-1
D: NA
length: 11
DNA: TGTGCCAGCAGTACACGGGGGGAGCAGTTCTTC
CDR3: CASSTRGEQFF

size: many
J: TRBJ2-1
V: TRBV5-5
D: NA
length: 18
DNA: TGTGCCAGCAGCTTTGAGTTCGTCGGGGGAGCGAGCGACAATGAGCAGTTCTTC
CDR3: CASSFEFVGGASDNEQFF

size: many
J: TRBJ2-1
V: TRBV7-6
D: NA
length: 16
DNA: TGTGCCAGCAGCCCTCTTAGGGGTGAGAACTACAATGAGCAGTTCTTC
CDR3: CASSPLRGENYNEQFF

size: many
J: TRBJ2-3
V: TRBV9
D: NA
length: 15
DNA: TGTGCCAGCAGCGTAGCTTCCCAGGGGCCAGATACGCAGTATTTT
CDR3: CASSVASQGPDTQYF

size: many
J: TRBJ1-1
V: TRBV12-3/TRBV12-4
D: TRBD1
length: 14
DNA: TGTGCCAGCAGAATGACAGGGGTTGGTACTGAAGCTTTCTTT
CDR3: CASRMTGVGTEAFF

size: many
J: TRBJ2-3
V: TRBV12-3/TRBV12-4
D: TRBD1
length: 13
DNA: TGTGCCAGCAGGGGACAGGGAAGGGGTACGCAGTATTTT
CDR3: CASRGQGRGTQYF

size: many
J: TRBJ2-3
V: TRBV2
D: NA
length: 15
DNA: TGTGCCAGCAGAGGTTGGGGGGAGGTCACAGATACGCAGTATTTT
CDR3: CASRGWGEVTDTQYF

size: NA
J: TRBJ2-4
V: TRBV27
D: TRBD1
length: 13
DNA: TGTGCCAGCAGCCTCACGACAGGGGACATTCAGTACTTC
CDR3: CASSLTTGDIQYF

size: many
J: TRBJ2-5
V: TRBV19
D: NA
length: 15
DNA: TGTGCCAGTAGTCAACCACGAGGGGGTGAAGAGACCCAGTACTTC
CDR3: CASSQPRGGEETQYF

size: NA
J: TRBJ2-4
V: TRBV6-2/TRBV6-3
D: TRBD1
length: 15
DNA: TGTGCCAGCATGACTAAGGGGGCCTCCAAAAACATTCAGTACTTC
CDR3: CASMTKGASKNIQYF

size: NA
J: TRBJ2-5
V: TRBV18
D: TRBD2
length: 16
DNA: TGTGCCAGCTCACCTGGACTAGCGGGCTCTCAAGAGACCCAGTACTTC
CDR3: CASSPGLAGSQETQYF

size: many
J: TRBJ1-1
V: TRBV7-8
D: NA
length: 13
DNA: TGTGCCAGCAGCTTAGGCTGGAACACTGAAGCTTTCTTT
CDR3: CASSLGWNTEAFF

size: many
J: TRBJ2-1
V: TRBV7-9
D: TRBD2
length: 18
DNA: TGTGCCAGCAGCCCCCCCGAGGTTCTCGCGGGAGGGCCGAATGAGCAGTTCTTC
CDR3: CASSPPEVLAGGPNEQFF

size: many
J: TRBJ1-1
V: TRBV28
D: TRBD1
length: 16
DNA: TGTGCCAGCAGCTTCCAGGGGGAGATTATGAACACTGAAGCTTTCTTT
CDR3: CASSFQGEIMNTEAFF

size: few
J: TRBJ2-5
V: TRBV20-1
D: NA
length: 16
DNA: TGCAGTGCTAGAGGGTTCGGGAGTGGGGGGAAGGAGACCCAGTACTTC
CDR3: CSARGFGSGGKETQYF

size: many
J: TRBJ2-7
V: TRBV3-1
D: NA
length: 12
DNA: TGTGCCAGCGCGAGAGGCGGCTACGAGCAGTACTTC
CDR3: CASARGGYEQYF

size: many
J: TRBJ1-4
V: TRBV2
D: NA
length: 16
DNA: TGTGCCAGCAGTGAAATGAATGGGTACGCTAATGAAAAACTGTTTTTT
CDR3: CASSEMNGYANEKLFF

size: many
J: TRBJ2-7
V: TRBV3-1
D: TRBD1
length: 19
DNA: TGTGCCAGCAGCCAAGGCTCTCGTCCTCGGGGGACAGGGACCTACGAGCAGTACTTC
CDR3: CASSQGSRPRGTGTYEQYF

size: many
J: TRBJ1-1
V: TRBV6-1
D: NA
length: 14
DNA: TGTGCCAGCGCAAACAGGGATAAGGTGGCTGAAGCTTTCTTT
CDR3: CASANRDKVAEAFF

size: many
J: TRBJ1-1
V: TRBV10-3
D: NA
length: 15
DNA: TGTGCCATCAGTGAGCCGGCAGGGAGGGACACTGAAGCTTTCTTT
CDR3: CAISEPAGRDTEAFF